These T cell receptor beta chains were read from a single sample in a study of OX40 agonist ivuxolimab in advanced cancers. The table came from immunoSEQ multiplex PCR; TCRdb's copy has only in-frame clones and leaves some out. The sample yields around 72,000 clones, around 83% seen once. Specimen: CD4+ or CD8+ T cells sorted from blood, collected in a trial of the OX40 agonist ivuxolimab. The receptor source for this set is an adult with an advanced solid tumor such as melanoma, head and neck, liver or kidney cancer. Both conserved end residues are part of each CDR3. Fields, in order: V gene, J gene, D gene, clone size, CDR3 DNA, CDR3 protein. D genes are given only for firm matches. Rows give clone size only sometimes, using once, few, many, or a class for an expanded clone.

V gene: TRBV5-1
J gene: TRBJ1-1
D gene: .
clone size: .
CDR3 DNA: TGCGCCAGCAGCTTGGGGGGCGGAGAGAACACTGAAGCTTTCTTT
CDR3 protein: CASSLGGGENTEAFF

V gene: TRBV9
J gene: TRBJ2-7
D gene: TRBD2
clone size: .
CDR3 DNA: TGTGCCAGCAGCGTAGGGATCGGGACTAGCGGGAGGAAGATAGGCTCCGAGCAGTACTTC
CDR3 protein: CASSVGIGTSGRKIGSEQYF

V gene: TRBV5-1
J gene: TRBJ1-2
D gene: TRBD1
clone size: .
CDR3 DNA: TGCGCCAGCAGCCAGGGGGGGCACTATGGCTACACCTTC
CDR3 protein: CASSQGGHYGYTF

V gene: TRBV25-1
J gene: TRBJ2-5
D gene: .
clone size: .
CDR3 DNA: TGTGCCAGCCTCGGACAGCTAGAGACCCAGTACTTC
CDR3 protein: CASLGQLETQYF

V gene: TRBV7-9
J gene: TRBJ2-1
D gene: TRBD2
clone size: .
CDR3 DNA: TGTGCCAGCAGCTTAAGCGGGAGGATTAATGAGCAGTTCTTC
CDR3 protein: CASSLSGRINEQFF

V gene: TRBV27
J gene: TRBJ2-1
D gene: .
clone size: .
CDR3 DNA: TGTGCCAGCAGTTGGGGCGGGTGGCCTGAGCAGTTCTTC
CDR3 protein: CASSWGGWPEQFF

V gene: TRBV6-5
J gene: TRBJ2-7
D gene: .
clone size: .
CDR3 DNA: TGTGCCAGCAGTTACCAGAGCGGCACGGGTGAACAGTACTTC
CDR3 protein: CASSYQSGTGEQYF

V gene: TRBV2
J gene: TRBJ2-2
D gene: .
clone size: .
CDR3 DNA: TGTGCCAGCAGAGGGGATTCGATGGGCGGGGAGCTGTTTTTT
CDR3 protein: CASRGDSMGGELFF

V gene: TRBV18
J gene: TRBJ2-1
D gene: TRBD2
clone size: .
CDR3 DNA: TGTGCCAGCTCACCCCTAGCGGGAGGGCCCTCCCATGAGCAGTTCTTC
CDR3 protein: CASSPLAGGPSHEQFF

V gene: TRBV7-6
J gene: TRBJ2-5
D gene: TRBD1
clone size: .
CDR3 DNA: TGTGCCAGCAGCCCAAGAGGGGGCATAGAGACCCAGTACTTC
CDR3 protein: CASSPRGGIETQYF

V gene: TRBV28
J gene: TRBJ2-3
D gene: TRBD2
clone size: once
CDR3 DNA: TGTGCCAGCAGTGGGACTAGCGGGAGCGCAGATACGCAGTATTTT
CDR3 protein: CASSGTSGSADTQYF

V gene: TRBV4-2
J gene: TRBJ2-3
D gene: .
clone size: .
CDR3 DNA: TGTGCCAGCAGCCAAGAGTGGGTGCACACAGATACGCAGTATTTT
CDR3 protein: CASSQEWVHTDTQYF

V gene: TRBV29-1
J gene: TRBJ1-2
D gene: .
clone size: .
CDR3 DNA: TGCAGCGTGCGTGCGTGGGGTGGGGATGGCTACACCTTC
CDR3 protein: CSVRAWGGDGYTF

V gene: TRBV7-2
J gene: TRBJ2-7
D gene: .
clone size: .
CDR3 DNA: TGTGCCAGCAGGCAGACAGGAGTCTACGAGCAGTACTTC
CDR3 protein: CASRQTGVYEQYF

V gene: TRBV7-2
J gene: TRBJ2-1
D gene: .
clone size: .
CDR3 DNA: TGTGCCAGCAGCCCCTGGGTGAACAATGAGCAGTTCTTC
CDR3 protein: CASSPWVNNEQFF

V gene: TRBV5-1
J gene: TRBJ2-5
D gene: TRBD2
clone size: .
CDR3 DNA: TGCGCCAGCAGCCCTCAGGCCGCCGGGGGGGCCCAAGAGACCCAGTACTTC
CDR3 protein: CASSPQAAGGAQETQYF

V gene: TRBV9
J gene: TRBJ2-1
D gene: TRBD2
clone size: .
CDR3 DNA: TGTGCCAGCAGCACCCCTAGCGGGAGCTCCTACAATGAGCAGTTCTTC
CDR3 protein: CASSTPSGSSYNEQFF

V gene: TRBV5-1
J gene: TRBJ1-1
D gene: .
clone size: .
CDR3 DNA: TGCGCCAGCAGCCCTGGACGGCAAAACACTGAAGCTTTCTTT
CDR3 protein: CASSPGRQNTEAFF

V gene: TRBV6-1
J gene: TRBJ1-2
D gene: TRBD1
clone size: .
CDR3 DNA: TGTGCCAGCAGTGAAGGGCGACTAGGAGGGGGCGAGTATGGCTACACCTTC
CDR3 protein: CASSEGRLGGGEYGYTF

V gene: TRBV21-1
J gene: TRBJ1-2
D gene: .
clone size: .
CDR3 DNA: TGTGCCAGCTCCTTGGCGGAGGGCTACACCTTC
CDR3 protein: CASSLAEGYTF

V gene: TRBV19
J gene: TRBJ2-7
D gene: .
clone size: .
CDR3 DNA: TGTGCCAGTAGTACAGGGGGGTACGAGCAGTACTTC
CDR3 protein: CASSTGGYEQYF

V gene: TRBV7-9
J gene: TRBJ2-3
D gene: TRBD2
clone size: .
CDR3 DNA: TGTGCCAGCAGCTTATTGGCTAGCGGGGTTGCAGATACGCAGTATTTT
CDR3 protein: CASSLLASGVADTQYF

V gene: TRBV19
J gene: TRBJ1-6
D gene: .
clone size: once
CDR3 DNA: TGTGCCAGTAGATCCGGGAATAATTCACCCCTCCACTTT
CDR3 protein: CASRSGNNSPLHF

V gene: TRBV5-4
J gene: TRBJ2-7
D gene: .
clone size: .
CDR3 DNA: TGTGCCAGCAGCTCCACAGGATCCCACGAGCAGTACTTC
CDR3 protein: CASSSTGSHEQYF

V gene: TRBV6-6
J gene: TRBJ1-5
D gene: TRBD1
clone size: .
CDR3 DNA: TGTGCCAGCAGTTCCAGGGACAGGGGCAGCAATCAGCCCCAGCATTTT
CDR3 protein: CASSSRDRGSNQPQHF

V gene: TRBV7-2
J gene: TRBJ2-7
D gene: .
clone size: few
CDR3 DNA: TGTGCCAGCAGCTTAGTAGGGGACCAGAGCTCCTACGAGCAGTACTTC
CDR3 protein: CASSLVGDQSSYEQYF

V gene: TRBV11-1
J gene: TRBJ1-2
D gene: .
clone size: .
CDR3 DNA: TGTGCCAGCAGCTTAGTAGCCAACTATGGCTACACCTTC
CDR3 protein: CASSLVANYGYTF

V gene: TRBV7-7
J gene: TRBJ2-1
D gene: .
clone size: .
CDR3 DNA: TGTGCTAGCAGCTTATGTACAGGACCCGGGGCACAGGATGAGCAGTTCTTC
CDR3 protein: CASSLCTGPGAQDEQFF

V gene: TRBV19
J gene: TRBJ1-1
D gene: .
clone size: .
CDR3 DNA: TGTGCCAGTAGTATGGGCAGGGAAGTGAACACTGAAGCTTTCTTT
CDR3 protein: CASSMGREVNTEAFF

V gene: TRBV19
J gene: TRBJ2-3
D gene: TRBD2
clone size: .
CDR3 DNA: TGTGCCAGTAGTCCCCGACTAGCGGTGCGTGGAGATACGCAGTATTTT
CDR3 protein: CASSPRLAVRGDTQYF

V gene: TRBV27
J gene: TRBJ1-1
D gene: TRBD1
clone size: .
CDR3 DNA: TGTGCCAGCAGTTTAAGGTACAGGGGGGAAGCTTTCTTT
CDR3 protein: CASSLRYRGEAFF

V gene: TRBV5-1
J gene: TRBJ2-3
D gene: .
clone size: .
CDR3 DNA: TGCGCCGGCAGCTTGGATCTAGCGATGAGCACAGATACGCAGTATTTT
CDR3 protein: CAGSLDLAMSTDTQYF

V gene: TRBV5-6
J gene: TRBJ2-7
D gene: .
clone size: .
CDR3 DNA: TGTGCCAGCAGCTTGGTGTTCTCTACCCATTCTGGGCAGTACTTC
CDR3 protein: CASSLVFSTHSGQYF

V gene: TRBV2
J gene: TRBJ1-5
D gene: .
clone size: .
CDR3 DNA: TGTGCCAGCCGGACAGTTACCAATCAGCCCCAGCATTTT
CDR3 protein: CASRTVTNQPQHF

V gene: TRBV5-6
J gene: TRBJ2-2
D gene: TRBD1
clone size: .
CDR3 DNA: TGTGCCAGCAGCTTGGCCGCGACAGGGGCAAACACCGGGGAGCTGTTTTTT
CDR3 protein: CASSLAATGANTGELFF

V gene: TRBV6-6
J gene: TRBJ2-2
D gene: .
clone size: .
CDR3 DNA: TGTGCCAGCAGTTACTCGACAGTCATAACCGGGGAGCTGTTTTTT
CDR3 protein: CASSYSTVITGELFF

V gene: TRBV29-1
J gene: TRBJ1-3
D gene: .
clone size: .
CDR3 DNA: TGCAGCGTTACTGGTGGGGGCGGAAACACCATATATTTT
CDR3 protein: CSVTGGGGNTIYF

V gene: TRBV21-1
J gene: TRBJ2-2
D gene: .
clone size: .
CDR3 DNA: TGTGCCAGCAGTTCCATGAACACCGGGGAGCTGTTTTTT
CDR3 protein: CASSSMNTGELFF

V gene: TRBV5-8
J gene: TRBJ2-7
D gene: .
clone size: .
CDR3 DNA: TGTGCCAGCAGCTACCGTACAGGGTCGTACGAGCAGTACTTC
CDR3 protein: CASSYRTGSYEQYF

V gene: TRBV19
J gene: TRBJ1-5
D gene: .
clone size: .
CDR3 DNA: TGTGCCAGTAGTGCCCCTCAAGGGCCCCAGCATTTT
CDR3 protein: CASSAPQGPQHF

V gene: TRBV28
J gene: TRBJ2-5
D gene: TRBD2
clone size: .
CDR3 DNA: TGTGCCAGCAGCTTTTCTCCTACCGGGAGGTGGAAGACCCAGTACTTC
CDR3 protein: CASSFSPTGRWKTQYF

V gene: TRBV5-4
J gene: TRBJ2-4
D gene: TRBD2
clone size: few
CDR3 DNA: TGTGCCAGCAGCTTGGAAGGCGGGAGTAGAAACATTCAGTACTTC
CDR3 protein: CASSLEGGSRNIQYF

V gene: TRBV28
J gene: TRBJ1-5
D gene: .
clone size: .
CDR3 DNA: TGTGCCAGCAGTTTATGGCGGCCCAATCAGCCCCAGCATTTT
CDR3 protein: CASSLWRPNQPQHF

V gene: TRBV2
J gene: TRBJ2-1
D gene: .
clone size: few
CDR3 DNA: TGTGCCAGCAGTGAGGGGAGGTCCTTCTACAATGAGCAGTTCTTC
CDR3 protein: CASSEGRSFYNEQFF

V gene: TRBV19
J gene: TRBJ2-1
D gene: TRBD1
clone size: .
CDR3 DNA: TGTGCCAGTAGTGGGGGACAGGGGCGCCTACACAATGAGCAGTTCTTC
CDR3 protein: CASSGGQGRLHNEQFF

V gene: TRBV5-1
J gene: TRBJ1-2
D gene: .
clone size: .
CDR3 DNA: TGCGCCAGCAGCCCTTTAACTTCTAACTATGGCTACACCTTC
CDR3 protein: CASSPLTSNYGYTF

V gene: TRBV5-7
J gene: TRBJ2-2
D gene: .
clone size: .
CDR3 DNA: TGTGCCAGCATCCCCGGGACGATTAACACCGGGGAGCTGTTTTTT
CDR3 protein: CASIPGTINTGELFF

V gene: TRBV28
J gene: TRBJ2-5
D gene: TRBD1
clone size: .
CDR3 DNA: TGTGCCAGCAGTTTATCGATGACAGGGTCCCCTCAGTACTTC
CDR3 protein: CASSLSMTGSPQYF

V gene: TRBV6-4
J gene: TRBJ1-1
D gene: .
clone size: .
CDR3 DNA: TGTGCCAGCAGGCCTGGACAGAACATGAACACTGAAGCTTTCTTT
CDR3 protein: CASRPGQNMNTEAFF

V gene: TRBV7-9
J gene: TRBJ1-2
D gene: .
clone size: once
CDR3 DNA: TGTGCCAGCAGCTTAGTCGGGAGCGGCTACACCTTC
CDR3 protein: CASSLVGSGYTF

V gene: TRBV11-2
J gene: TRBJ2-7
D gene: .
clone size: .
CDR3 DNA: TGTGCCAGCAGCTTACAGGACTCCTACGAGCAGTACTTC
CDR3 protein: CASSLQDSYEQYF

V gene: TRBV6-6
J gene: TRBJ2-7
D gene: TRBD1
clone size: .
CDR3 DNA: TGTGCCAGCATCAAAAGTAGGGACAGGGTCCACGAGCAGTACTTC
CDR3 protein: CASIKSRDRVHEQYF

V gene: TRBV2
J gene: TRBJ2-3
D gene: .
clone size: few
CDR3 DNA: TGTGCCAGCAGTCGGGAGTCAGATACGCAGTATTTT
CDR3 protein: CASSRESDTQYF